The source of this T cell receptor beta chain is a study of blood T cells in healthy people across ages (dated by TCRdb to the mid-2010s). For the wider study: In model experiments, template switching captured roughly one uniquely barcoded TCR beta cDNA molecule for every two T cells. To avoid experimental bias, donors of different ages were spread randomly across the sequencing lanes. The donors were split into four age groups: young (average 16 years), middle-aged (about 40), aged (roughly 65) and long-lived (roughly 80). The study analyzed two additional independent replicas of 1 million unique cDNA reads from the same blood draw for two donors, one aged 18 to 29 and one aged 80 or older. Using deep sequencing normalized with unique cDNA molecular identifiers, the study measured how TCR beta repertoire diversity changes with age.

The protocol used for the library was 5' RACE. Sequencing took place on an Illumina HiSeq 2500. A second PCR of about 6 to 12 cycles was run with a J-beta primer mix and a sample-barcoded 5' primer. A template-switch 5' adaptor carrying 12 random nucleotides introduced a unique molecular identifier onto each TCR beta cDNA molecule. At least 3 million CDR3-containing paired-end reads were obtained from each sample. All of the RNA was converted into first-strand cDNA using the Mint cDNA synthesis kit, with a TRBC-specific oligonucleotide serving as the primer. Following uracil-DNA glycosylase treatment, all cDNA underwent a first 18-cycle PCR with the universal primers M1SS and BC2_uni_R. Turning to the authors' computational methods: For normalization, 1 million high-quality reads, each with a distinct molecular identifier, were randomly selected from each sample. Reads with shared molecular identifiers were discarded instead of being binned into consensus sequences. MiTCR, run with a Q25 quality threshold and the strictest error-elimination algorithm, handled CDR3 identification, clonotype clustering and error correction. A nonparametric unseen species model using Euler transformation provided a lower-bound estimate of total TCR beta diversity. The public reads were reanalyzed by TCRdb: fastp trimming at Q25, MiXCR alignment, in-frame beta chains only. Each entry is one CDR3 protein sequence, shown with its most common DNA and genes. It is TCRdb's table, rather than the study itself, that gives the V and J calls and clone size. Within this sample are about 1.5 million distinct CDR3 sequences, with less than 45% of them counted one time only. The ten top clones hold about 4% of the sample.

The CDR3 contains 15 residues, cysteine and phenylalanine counted. Of the read, only the CDR3 DNA is kept; its 45 bases are in frame from base 1. CDR1 and CDR2, per the germline V gene, are SGHVS and FQNEAQ. The donors were roughly 38 Caucasian individuals from Russia, aged about 6 to 95 years, who were systemically healthy. Each donor gave about 11 milliliters of peripheral blood, drawn into EDTA-treated Vacutainer tubes. PBMCs were isolated by Ficoll-Paque density-gradient centrifugation, with at least 7 million obtained per sample. Trizol reagent was used to extract total RNA from the PBMCs, yielding at least 6 micrograms per sample. For every donor, flow cytometry on a PBMC aliquot measured the percentage of naive CD45RAhigh/CD27high T cells. For this clonotype: Its antigen has not been determined. No quality values exist for individual bases; no much larger clone is one base distant.

Here is what the overall study found, with its caveats: Because donor CMV infection status was unknown, age-related changes in expanded clonotypes were potentially confounded. Compared with the aged group, more naive CD4+ T cells, fewer expanded clones and increased TCR diversity were shown by the long-lived group, suggesting age selection. Bulk unsorted PBMC profiling prevented conclusive comparison of naive and antigen-experienced compartments. Estimates of total diversity from one million sequenced T cells were regarded as lower bounds and underestimates. The percentage of naive T cells measured by flow cytometry correlated strongly with observed TCR beta diversity. Observed TCR beta diversity per million T cells fell roughly linearly with age, and a significant reduction was already apparent by age roughly 40.

This clonotype was sampled from a woman aged 18-35 years in good health. Sequencing used blood. The rearranged segments are TRBV7-8 and TRBJ2-1; the D match is possibly TRBD1 or TRBD2, with 5 bases aligned in each. The DNA end favors TRBJ2-7, so the J call may be wrong. The DNA sequence is as follows: TGTGCCAGCAGCTTGGGTCCGGGACGGAACAATGAGCAGTACTTC. This gives the protein CASSLGPGRNNEQYF.